This record covers a single T cell receptor (beta chain). This record comes from a study of blood T cell repertoires in COVID-19. Germline V gives CDR1 MGHRA, CDR2 YSYEKL. The CDR3 totals 17 residues. V was clipped by 4 bases and J by 0 bases; unmatched bases: 4. Enrolment of Seattle patients took place during active infection, and they were followed longitudinally. Source study methods: Amplifying reference gene primers gave estimates of nucleated cell counts. Sequencing was performed with immunoSEQ multiplex PCR; in TCRdb, only in-frame clones are kept and a portion is missing. V and J calls and clone size follow that table, whereas D and trimming were derived from the DNA. This sample has fewer than 250,000 clones, with approximately 91% found just once.

The sequence was obtained from a man aged 30-40 years with COVID-19, enrolled during active disease. Sequencing was carried out using peripheral blood. This sequence joins TRBV4-1 and TRBJ2-5; 14 nucleotides agree with TRBD2. CDR3 amino acids: CASSRTSGGRYQETQYF. The DNA of the CDR3 is TGCGCCAGCAGCCGGACTAGCGGGGGGCGGTACCAAGAGACCCAGTACTTC.